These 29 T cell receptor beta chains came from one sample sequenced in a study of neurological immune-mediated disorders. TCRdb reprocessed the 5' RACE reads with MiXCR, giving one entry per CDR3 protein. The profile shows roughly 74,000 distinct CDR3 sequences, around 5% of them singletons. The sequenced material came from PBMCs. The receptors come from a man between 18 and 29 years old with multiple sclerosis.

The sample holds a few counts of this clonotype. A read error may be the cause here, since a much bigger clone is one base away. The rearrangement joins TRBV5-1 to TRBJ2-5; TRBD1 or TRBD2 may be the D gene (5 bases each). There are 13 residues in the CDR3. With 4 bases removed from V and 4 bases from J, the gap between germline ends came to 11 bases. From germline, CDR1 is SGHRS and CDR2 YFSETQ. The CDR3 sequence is CASSRERGETQYF. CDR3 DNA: TGCGCCAGCAGCCGGGAAAGGGGAGAGACCCAGTACTTC. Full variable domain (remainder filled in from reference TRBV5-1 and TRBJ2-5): KAGVTQTPRYLIKTRGQQVTLSCSPISGHRSVSWYQQTPGQGLQFLFEYFSETQRNKGNFPGRFSGRQFSNSRSEMNVSTLELGDSALYLCASSRERGETQYFGPGTRLLVL.

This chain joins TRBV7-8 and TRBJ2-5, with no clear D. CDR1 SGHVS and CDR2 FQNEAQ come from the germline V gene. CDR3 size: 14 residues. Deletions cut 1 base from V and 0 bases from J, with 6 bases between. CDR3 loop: CASSLDGDQETQYF. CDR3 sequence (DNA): TGTGCCAGCAGCTTAGACGGCGACCAAGAGACCCAGTACTTC.

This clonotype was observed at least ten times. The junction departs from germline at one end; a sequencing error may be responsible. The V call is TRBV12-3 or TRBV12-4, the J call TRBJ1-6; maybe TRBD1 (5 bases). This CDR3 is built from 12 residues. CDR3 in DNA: TGTGCCAGCAGGACAGATAATTCACCCCTCAACTTT. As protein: CASRTDNSPLNF.

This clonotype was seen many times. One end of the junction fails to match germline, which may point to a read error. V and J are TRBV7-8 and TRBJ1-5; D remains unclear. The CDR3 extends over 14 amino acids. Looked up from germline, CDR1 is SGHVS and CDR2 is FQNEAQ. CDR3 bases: TGTGCCAGCAGCGCGGACCGCAGCAATCAGCCCCAGAATTTT. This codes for CASSADRSNQPQNF.

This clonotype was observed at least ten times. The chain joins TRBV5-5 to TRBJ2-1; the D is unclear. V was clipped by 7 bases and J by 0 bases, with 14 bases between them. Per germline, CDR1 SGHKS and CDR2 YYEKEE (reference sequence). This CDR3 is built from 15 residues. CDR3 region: CASVSTSSSYNEQFF. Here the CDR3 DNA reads TGTGCCAGCGTATCAACCAGTAGCTCCTACAATGAGCAGTTCTTC. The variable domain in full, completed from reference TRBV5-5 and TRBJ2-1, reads DAGVTQSPTHLIKTRGQQVTLRCSPISGHKSVSWYQQVLGQGPQFIFQYYEKEERGRGNFPDRFSARQFPNYSSELNVNALLLGDSALYLCASVSTSSSYNEQFFGPGTRLTVL.

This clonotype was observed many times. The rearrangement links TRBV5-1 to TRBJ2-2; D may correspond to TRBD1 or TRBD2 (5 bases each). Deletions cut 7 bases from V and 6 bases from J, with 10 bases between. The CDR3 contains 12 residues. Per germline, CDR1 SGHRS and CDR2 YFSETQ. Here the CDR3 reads CASGRGAGELFF. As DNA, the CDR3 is TGCGCCAGCGGTAGGGGAGCCGGGGAGCTGTTTTTT.

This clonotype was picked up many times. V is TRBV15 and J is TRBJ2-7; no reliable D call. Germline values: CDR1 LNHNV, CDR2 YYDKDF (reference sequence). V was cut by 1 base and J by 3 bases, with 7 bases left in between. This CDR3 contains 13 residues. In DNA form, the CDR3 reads TGTGCCACCAGCAGAGCGTATATCTACGAGCAGTACTTC. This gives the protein CATSRAYIYEQYF.

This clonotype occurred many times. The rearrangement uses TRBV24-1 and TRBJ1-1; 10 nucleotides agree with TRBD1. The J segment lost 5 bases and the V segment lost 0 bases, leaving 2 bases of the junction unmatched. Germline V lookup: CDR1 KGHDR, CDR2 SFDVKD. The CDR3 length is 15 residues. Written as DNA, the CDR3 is TGTGCCACCAGTGATTTGCAGGGACAGGGGACTGAAGCTTTCTTT. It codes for CATSDLQGQGTEAFF.

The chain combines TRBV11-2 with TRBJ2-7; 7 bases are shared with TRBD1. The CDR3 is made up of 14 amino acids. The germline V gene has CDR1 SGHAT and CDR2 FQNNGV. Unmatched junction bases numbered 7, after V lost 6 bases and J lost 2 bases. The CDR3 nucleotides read TGTGCCAGCAGTTTCCGACAGGGAACCTACGAGCAGTACTTC. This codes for CASSFRQGTYEQYF.

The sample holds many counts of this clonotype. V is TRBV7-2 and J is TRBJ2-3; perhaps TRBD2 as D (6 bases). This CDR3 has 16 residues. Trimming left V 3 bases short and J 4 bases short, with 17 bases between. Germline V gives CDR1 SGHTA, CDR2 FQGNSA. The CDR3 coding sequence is TGTGCCAGCAGCTTTCAGTTTGGGCTAGCGTCAGATACGCAGTATTTT. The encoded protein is CASSFQFGLASDTQYF.

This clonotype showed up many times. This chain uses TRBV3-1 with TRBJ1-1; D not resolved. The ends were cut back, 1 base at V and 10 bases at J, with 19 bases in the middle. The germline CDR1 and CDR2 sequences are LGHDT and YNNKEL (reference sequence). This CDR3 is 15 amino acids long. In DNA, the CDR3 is TGTGCCAGCAGCCAAGGGATCGGACGGACCCGGACAGCTTTCTTT. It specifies CASSQGIGRTRTAFF.

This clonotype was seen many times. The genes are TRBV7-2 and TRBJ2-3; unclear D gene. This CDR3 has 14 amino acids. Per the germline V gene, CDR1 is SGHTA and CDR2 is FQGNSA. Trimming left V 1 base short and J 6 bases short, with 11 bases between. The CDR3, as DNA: TGTGCCAGCAGCTTAGATGGTGCATTGGATACGCAGTATTTT. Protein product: CASSLDGALDTQYF.

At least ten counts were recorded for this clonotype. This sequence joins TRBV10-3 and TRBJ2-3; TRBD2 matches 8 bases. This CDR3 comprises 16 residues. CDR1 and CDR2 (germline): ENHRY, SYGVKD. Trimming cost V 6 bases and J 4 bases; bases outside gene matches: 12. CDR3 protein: CAIRGSSPGGPDTQYF. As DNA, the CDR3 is TGTGCCATCAGGGGCAGCTCCCCGGGAGGGCCAGATACGCAGTATTTT.

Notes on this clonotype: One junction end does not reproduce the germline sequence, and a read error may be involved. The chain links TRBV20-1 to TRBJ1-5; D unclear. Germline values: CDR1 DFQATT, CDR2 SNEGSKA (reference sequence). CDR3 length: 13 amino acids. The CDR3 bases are TGCAGTGATAGGAGGGCAGGAGATCAGCCCCAGAATTTT. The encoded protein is CSDRRAGDQPQNF.

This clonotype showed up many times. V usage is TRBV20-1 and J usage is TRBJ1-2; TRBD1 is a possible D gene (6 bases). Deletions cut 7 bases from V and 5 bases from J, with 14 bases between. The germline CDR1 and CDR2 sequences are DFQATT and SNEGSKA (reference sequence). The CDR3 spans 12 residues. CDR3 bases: TGCAGTGGACTTAGACAGGCTTATGGCTACACCTTC. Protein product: CSGLRQAYGYTF.

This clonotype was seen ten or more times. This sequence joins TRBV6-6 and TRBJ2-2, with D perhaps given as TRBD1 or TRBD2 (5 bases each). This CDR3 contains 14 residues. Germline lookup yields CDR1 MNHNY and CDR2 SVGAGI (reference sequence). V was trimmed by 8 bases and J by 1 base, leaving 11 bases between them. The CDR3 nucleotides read TGTGCCAGCCTCAGGGAGTTGAACACCGGGGAGCTGTTTTTT. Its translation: CASLRELNTGELFF.

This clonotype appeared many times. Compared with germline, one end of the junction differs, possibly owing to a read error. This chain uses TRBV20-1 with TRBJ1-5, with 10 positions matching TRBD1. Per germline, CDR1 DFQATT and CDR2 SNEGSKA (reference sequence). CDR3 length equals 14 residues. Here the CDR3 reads CSAGTGDVSQPQNF. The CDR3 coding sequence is TGCAGTGCAGGGACAGGGGACGTTAGTCAGCCCCAGAATTTT.

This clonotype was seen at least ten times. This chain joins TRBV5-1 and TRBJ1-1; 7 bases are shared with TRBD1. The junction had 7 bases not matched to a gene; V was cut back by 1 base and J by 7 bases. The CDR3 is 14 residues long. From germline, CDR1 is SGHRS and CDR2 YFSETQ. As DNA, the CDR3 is TGCGCCAGCAGCTTGTGGGGGCGGGACAGTGAAGCTTTCTTT. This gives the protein CASSLWGRDSEAFF.

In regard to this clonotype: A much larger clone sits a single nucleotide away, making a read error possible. The CDR3 is CASSPGTGGSNQPQNF. CDR3 nucleotides: TGCGCCAGCAGCCCAGGGACAGGGGGCAGCAATCAGCCCCAGAATTTT. J is TRBJ1-5 and V is TRBV5-1; 12 bases agree with TRBD1. The CDR3 spans 16 residues. CDR1 and CDR2 from the germline V gene are SGHRS and YFSETQ. The full variable domain, its missing parts supplied by reference TRBV5-1 and TRBJ1-5, is KAGVTQTPRYLIKTRGQQVTLSCSPISGHRSVSWYQQTPGQGLQFLFEYFSETQRNKGNFPGRFSGRQFSNSRSEMNVSTLELGDSALYLCASSPGTGGSNQPQNFGDGTRLSIL.

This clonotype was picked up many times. CDR3 region: CASSGETTSNQPQHF. The DNA for the CDR3 is TGTGCCAGCAGCGGAGAGACAACTAGCAATCAGCCCCAGCATTTT. This chain uses TRBV6-1 with TRBJ1-5; no reliable D call. V was cut by 6 bases and J by 0 bases, with 12 bases left in between. CDR1 is MNHNS and CDR2 is SASEGT in the germline V gene. CDR3 size: 15 residues.

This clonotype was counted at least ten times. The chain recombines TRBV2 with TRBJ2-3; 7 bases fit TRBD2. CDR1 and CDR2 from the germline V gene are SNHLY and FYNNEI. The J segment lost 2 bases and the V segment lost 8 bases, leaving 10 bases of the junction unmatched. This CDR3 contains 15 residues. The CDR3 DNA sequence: TGTGCCAGCGGCCGGACTAGACCCCCCACAGATACGCAGTATTTT. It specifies CASGRTRPPTDTQYF.

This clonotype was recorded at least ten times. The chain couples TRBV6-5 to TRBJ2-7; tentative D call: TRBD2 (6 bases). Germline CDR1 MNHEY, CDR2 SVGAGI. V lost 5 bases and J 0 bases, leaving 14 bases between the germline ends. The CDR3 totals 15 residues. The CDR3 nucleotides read TGTGCCAGCAGTAGACTAGTAGGGAGCTCCTACGAGCAGTACTTC. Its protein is CASSRLVGSSYEQYF.

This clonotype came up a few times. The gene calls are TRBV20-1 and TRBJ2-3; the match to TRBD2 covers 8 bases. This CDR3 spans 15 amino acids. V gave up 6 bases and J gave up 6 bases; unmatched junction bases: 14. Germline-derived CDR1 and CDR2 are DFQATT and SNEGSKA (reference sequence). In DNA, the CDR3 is TGCAGTGCGGCTACTTTCGGGGGGGCCGCCGATACGCAGTATTTT. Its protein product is CSAATFGGAADTQYF.

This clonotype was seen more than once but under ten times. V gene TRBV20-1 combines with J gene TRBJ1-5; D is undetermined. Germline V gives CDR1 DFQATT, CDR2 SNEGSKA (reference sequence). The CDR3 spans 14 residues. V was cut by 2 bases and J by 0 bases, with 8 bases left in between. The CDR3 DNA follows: TGCAGTGCTAGACAGTCCCTTAGCAATCAGCCCCAGCATTTT. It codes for CSARQSLSNQPQHF.

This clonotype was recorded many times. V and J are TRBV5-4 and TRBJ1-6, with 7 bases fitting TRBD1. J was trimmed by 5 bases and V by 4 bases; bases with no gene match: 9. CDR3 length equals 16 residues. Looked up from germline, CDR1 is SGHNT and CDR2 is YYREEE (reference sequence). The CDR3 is CASSDQHRGDNSPLHF. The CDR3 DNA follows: TGTGCCAGCAGCGATCAGCACAGGGGTGATAATTCACCCCTCCACTTT.

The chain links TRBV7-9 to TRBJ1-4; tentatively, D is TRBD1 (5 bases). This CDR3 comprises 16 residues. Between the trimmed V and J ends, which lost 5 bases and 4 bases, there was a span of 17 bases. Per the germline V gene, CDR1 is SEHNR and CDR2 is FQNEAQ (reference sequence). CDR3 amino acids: CASSPGSGGNNEKLFF. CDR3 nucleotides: TGTGCCAGCAGCCCGGGGAGCGGGGGGAATAATGAAAAACTGTTTTTT.

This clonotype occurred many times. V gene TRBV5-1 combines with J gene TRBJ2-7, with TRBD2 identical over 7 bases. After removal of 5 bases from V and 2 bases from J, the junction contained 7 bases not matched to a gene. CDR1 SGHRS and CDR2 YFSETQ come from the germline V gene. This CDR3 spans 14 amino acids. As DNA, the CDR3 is TGCGCCAGCAGTTGGGACTACCCGACCTACGAGCAGTACTTC. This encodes CASSWDYPTYEQYF.

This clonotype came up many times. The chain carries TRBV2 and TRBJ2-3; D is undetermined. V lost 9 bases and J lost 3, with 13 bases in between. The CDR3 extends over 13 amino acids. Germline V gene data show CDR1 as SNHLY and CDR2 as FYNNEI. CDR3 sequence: CARRTSPTDTQYF. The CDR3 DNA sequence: TGTGCCAGGAGAACGTCCCCGACAGATACGCAGTATTTT.

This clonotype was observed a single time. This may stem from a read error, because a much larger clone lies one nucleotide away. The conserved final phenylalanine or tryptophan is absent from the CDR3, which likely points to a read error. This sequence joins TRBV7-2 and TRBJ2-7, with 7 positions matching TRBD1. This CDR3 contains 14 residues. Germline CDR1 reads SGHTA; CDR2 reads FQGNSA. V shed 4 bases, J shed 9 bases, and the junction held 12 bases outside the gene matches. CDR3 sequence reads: CASSSTYRGSGQYI. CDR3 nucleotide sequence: TGTGCCAGCAGCTCAACCTACAGGGGATCAGGGCAGTACATC.